This T cell receptor beta chain was identified during a study of blood T cell repertoires in COVID-19. At the level of the study: Nucleic acid was either cDNA or gDNA, and it came from T cells, B-cell-depleted T cells, or PBMCs.

V lost 6 bases, J lost 2 bases, and 6 bases stayed unmatched. The CDR3 consists of 16 residues. From germline, CDR1 is MDHEN and CDR2 SYDVKM. Only in-frame clones appear in the TCRdb table, and some are missing; sequencing was by immunoSEQ multiplex PCR. The sample lists around 170,000 clones; around nine tenths were seen once. The receptor comes from a middle-aged man with acute or convalescent COVID-19. V and J are TRBV28 and TRBJ2-3, with TRBD2 identical over 12 bases. Sample: peripheral blood. The CDR3: CASSSGLAGYTDTQYF. As DNA, the CDR3 is TGTGCCAGCAGCTCCGGACTAGCGGGATACACAGATACGCAGTATTTT.